Only a few counts were recorded for the clone carrying this T cell receptor beta chain. No antigen is known for it. Assay used: immunoSEQ multiplex PCR; TCRdb lists only in-frame clones, some missing. Found here are about 27,000 clones, approximately 80% of them singletons; the top ten hold 20% to 25%. The sample is drawn from a study of vaccination effects on CD4 cells after COVID-19. V lost 2 bases to trimming and J lost 3 bases; unmatched junction nucleotides: 4. The length of the CDR3 is 16 residues. Germline V gives CDR1 MNHNS, CDR2 SASEGT. In the ViraFEST assay, antigen-specific CD4+ clonotypes were identified by expansion after peptide-pool stimulation. Around day 10 of culture, CD4+ T cells were separated out. Negative nucleocapsid antibody tests before and after vaccination confirmed no previous SARS-CoV-2 infection.

The rearrangement uses TRBV6-1 and TRBJ2-1, with 10 bases that match TRBD2. The TCR sequence derives from a human donor who received a COVID-19 vaccine. The source material was CD4+ T cells from PBMCs cultured with HCoV-NL63 spike peptides, sampled before COVID-19 vaccination. CDR3 amino acids: CASSERTSGIYNEQFF. CDR3 sequence (DNA): TGTGCCAGCAGTGAAAGAACTAGCGGGATCTACAATGAGCAGTTCTTC.